A selection of T cell receptor beta chains follows, all from one sample in a study of identical twins. TCRdb called the 5' RACE reads again in MiXCR, with one record for every CDR3 protein. The sample has 570,000 or so distinct CDR3 sequences; around a tenth are singletons. This same sample was also taken into another study, of yellow fever vaccine responses in identical twins.

Sequenced material: PBMCs. The origin of the receptors is a young woman in good health. The CDR3 runs from the conserved cysteine through the conserved F or W. The D gene is left open where the match is weak. Rows may omit the clone size; those that give it use once, few, many or a size class.

J gene	clone size	V gene	D gene	CDR3 protein	CDR3 DNA
TRBJ2-7	-	TRBV29-1	-	CSVAGTLSYEQYF	TGCAGCGTCGCCGGGACGCTCTCCTACGAGCAGTACTTC
TRBJ1-2	-	TRBV20-1	TRBD1	CSASLQGQGYGYTF	TGCAGTGCTAGCCTTCAAGGACAGGGCTATGGCTACACCTTC
TRBJ2-3	few	TRBV20-1	TRBD2	CSASRAGGPADTQYF	TGCAGTGCTAGTCGAGCGGGAGGGCCGGCAGATACGCAGTATTTT
TRBJ2-2	many	TRBV10-3	-	CAISSNSGELFF	TGTGCCATCAGTTCGAACAGCGGGGAGCTGTTTTTT
TRBJ2-3	-	TRBV5-1	TRBD2	CASSSTFSGRGTDTQYF	TGCGCCAGCAGCTCTACATTTAGCGGGAGGGGGACAGATACGCAGTATTTT
TRBJ1-2	many	TRBV12-3/TRBV12-4	-	CASSPRTLLRGYGYTF	TGTGCCAGCAGTCCTAGGACGCTCTTGAGAGGATATGGCTACACCTTC
TRBJ2-2	-	TRBV11-2	TRBD2	CASSLGGTTWGGELFF	TGTGCCAGCAGCTTAGGAGGGACTACTTGGGGCGGGGAGCTGTTTTTT
TRBJ2-1	many	TRBV28	-	CASNPVGQMLTEQFF	TGTGCCAGCAATCCGGTTGGCCAAATGTTAACTGAGCAGTTCTTC
TRBJ2-3	few	TRBV15	TRBD1	CATTTGGTDTQYF	TGTGCCACCACGACAGGGGGCACAGATACGCAGTATTTT
TRBJ2-5	few	TRBV6-2/TRBV6-3	TRBD2	CASSDPGGQETQYF	TGTGCCAGCAGTGATCCGGGAGGACAAGAGACCCAGTACTTC
TRBJ2-2	many	TRBV10-3	-	CATRTRRESNTGELFF	TGTGCCACGCGAACCCGGCGGGAATCGAACACCGGGGAGCTGTTTTTT
TRBJ2-2	few	TRBV20-1	-	CSAGARGPGELFF	TGCAGTGCGGGAGCGAGGGGCCCCGGGGAGCTGTTTTTT
TRBJ2-7	-	TRBV20-1	TRBD2	CSARPSGTYEQYF	TGCAGTGCTAGACCTAGCGGAACCTACGAGCAGTACTTC
TRBJ2-5	many	TRBV5-4	TRBD2	CASSSDGGGTETQYF	TGTGCCAGCAGCTCCGACGGCGGGGGAACAGAGACCCAGTACTTC
TRBJ2-1	-	TRBV20-1	TRBD2	CSGGGANLYNEQFF	TGCAGTGGCGGGGGGGCCAATCTCTACAATGAGCAGTTCTTC
TRBJ1-1	many	TRBV20-1	TRBD1	CSARSGTGGTEAFF	TGCAGTGCTAGATCCGGGACAGGGGGGACTGAAGCTTTCTTT
TRBJ2-5	-	TRBV7-2	TRBD2	CASSWGLARMYF	TGTGCCAGCAGCTGGGGACTAGCGCGTATGTACTTC
TRBJ2-7	-	TRBV6-5	-	CASSFTDSNYEQYF	TGTGCCAGCAGTTTCACCGACAGCAACTACGAGCAGTACTTC
TRBJ2-1	many	TRBV10-3	-	CAISDADHSSNEQFF	TGTGCCATCAGTGACGCGGACCATTCCTCCAATGAGCAGTTCTTC
TRBJ2-5	many	TRBV3-1	TRBD1	CASSQVNRGETQYF	TGTGCCAGCAGCCAAGTTAACAGGGGAGAGACCCAGTACTTC
TRBJ2-3	few	TRBV27	-	CASTSFGGTDTQYF	TGTGCCAGCACCTCGTTCGGCGGCACAGATACGCAGTATTTT
TRBJ2-5	many	TRBV28	-	CASSLLYALQETQYF	TGTGCCAGCAGTTTATTATACGCCCTCCAGGAGACCCAGTACTTC
TRBJ2-7	once	TRBV28	-	CASSLYGAADYEQYF	TGTGCCAGCAGTTTATACGGGGCCGCGGACTACGAGCAGTACTTC
TRBJ1-5	-	TRBV6-2/TRBV6-3	-	CASSLAGRIENQPQHF	TGTGCCAGCAGTTTGGCCGGGCGGATAGAAAATCAGCCCCAGCATTTT
TRBJ2-7	-	TRBV7-2	-	CASSLVSLGEQYF	TGTGCCAGCAGCTTAGTCAGCCTCGGCGAGCAGTACTTC
TRBJ2-5	once	TRBV7-2	TRBD1	CASSLGQGVASRETQYF	TGTGCCAGCAGCTTGGGGCAGGGGGTAGCGTCACGAGAGACCCAGTACTTC
TRBJ2-3	-	TRBV7-2	TRBD2	CASSFLSGKIDTQYF	TGTGCCAGCAGCTTCCTTAGCGGGAAAATAGATACGCAGTATTTT
TRBJ2-7	many	TRBV4-3	TRBD2	CASSQDNPSGSYEQYF	TGCGCCAGCAGCCAAGATAACCCTAGCGGATCCTACGAGCAGTACTTC
TRBJ2-7	many	TRBV4-2	TRBD1	CASSQPGQGEHEQYF	TGTGCCAGCAGCCAGCCGGGACAGGGGGAACACGAGCAGTACTTC
TRBJ2-2	many	TRBV28	TRBD2	CASSSSGRAAGELFF	TGTGCCAGCAGTTCCAGCGGGAGGGCCGCCGGGGAGCTGTTTTTT
TRBJ2-2	few	TRBV9	-	CASSAKTSVSGELFF	TGTGCCAGCAGCGCCAAGACGTCCGTTTCCGGGGAGCTGTTTTTT
TRBJ2-3	-	TRBV6-1	-	CASSPRDGKYTDTQYF	TGTGCCAGCAGTCCCCGGGACGGCAAATACACAGATACGCAGTATTTT
TRBJ2-1	-	TRBV20-1	TRBD2	CSARDPSGRTEQFF	TGCAGTGCTAGAGATCCTAGCGGGAGGACCGAGCAGTTCTTC
TRBJ2-3	-	TRBV9	TRBD2	CASSPGPGLANTDTQYF	TGTGCCAGCAGCCCCGGCCCGGGACTAGCGAACACAGATACGCAGTATTTT
TRBJ2-3	few	TRBV12-3/TRBV12-4	-	CASTGATDTQYF	TGTGCCAGCACAGGGGCCACAGATACGCAGTATTTT
TRBJ2-1	many	TRBV7-3	-	CASSSDPSHEQFF	TGTGCCAGCAGCTCAGACCCTTCCCATGAGCAGTTCTTC
TRBJ2-7	few	TRBV7-9	-	CASSLDSGAYEQYF	TGTGCCAGCAGCTTAGACAGCGGAGCCTACGAGCAGTACTTC
TRBJ2-3	-	TRBV4-3	-	CASSQGRLTDTQYF	TGCGCCAGCAGCCAAGGGCGGCTCACAGATACGCAGTATTTT
TRBJ2-3	-	TRBV5-6	-	CASSSGSFGDTQYF	TGTGCCAGCAGCTCGGGGTCTTTCGGAGATACGCAGTATTTT
TRBJ2-7	few	TRBV4-2	TRBD1	CASSHLGQGTSYEQYF	TGTGCCAGCAGCCACCTCGGACAGGGAACGTCCTACGAGCAGTACTTC
TRBJ1-1	few	TRBV5-1	TRBD1	CASSLGRTGGTEAFF	TGCGCCAGCAGCTTGGGTCGGACAGGCGGTACTGAAGCTTTCTTT
TRBJ1-2	few	TRBV15	TRBD1	CATSRGDSYGYTF	TGTGCCACCAGCAGGGGGGACAGCTATGGCTACACCTTC
TRBJ2-7	-	TRBV4-2	-	CASSQALPSYEQYF	TGTGCCAGCAGCCAAGCGCTACCCTCCTACGAGCAGTACTTC
TRBJ2-5	few	TRBV12-3/TRBV12-4	TRBD1	CASSPGAGGLETQYF	TGTGCCAGCAGTCCCGGGGCAGGGGGTTTGGAGACCCAGTACTTC
TRBJ2-7	-	TRBV5-1	TRBD1	CASSLDRVPYEQYF	TGCGCCAGCAGCCTCGACAGGGTACCCTACGAGCAGTACTTC
TRBJ2-3	-	TRBV5-4	TRBD1	CASSPHAGTGDTDTQYF	TGTGCCAGCAGCCCGCACGCCGGGACAGGGGACACAGATACGCAGTATTTT
TRBJ1-2	many	TRBV29-1	-	CSVVGQGHGYTF	TGCAGCGTTGTAGGGCAGGGGCATGGCTACACCTTC
TRBJ1-1	many	TRBV4-3	-	CASSRRIGREAFF	TGCGCCAGCAGCCGAAGAATAGGACGTGAAGCTTTCTTT